Listed here are 32 T cell receptor beta chains from one sample, sequenced in a study of CD8+CD57+ T cells in acquired aplastic anemia. Those patients picked for sequencing had displayed CD8+CD57+ cell expansion on flow cytometry. The template for TCR beta VDJ and CDR3 sequence profiling was genomic DNA. MiXCR, run by TCRdb on the reads, gives a single entry per CDR3 protein. Among about 150,000 distinct CDR3 sequences listed, roughly 48% were seen once. The sequencing input was sorted CD4+, CD8+, or CD8+CD57+ T cells (not recorded which) from PBMCs. These receptors all come from a human donor with aplastic anemia.

The genes are TRBV25-1 and TRBJ1-6, with 10 bases lining up with TRBD1. CDR1 MGHDK and CDR2 SYGVNS come from the germline V gene. Losses at the gene ends were 8 bases for V and 10 bases for J; bases not matched to a gene: 8. CDR3 length: 14 residues. The DNA of the CDR3 is TGTGCCAGCGGGGGGACAGGGGTAGGGTCACCCCTCCACTTT. Protein product: CASGGTGVGSPLHF.

The chain employs TRBV11-2 and TRBJ1-1; no clear D gene. CDR1 is SGHAT and CDR2 is FQNNGV in the germline V gene. The V end was cut by 5 bases, the J end by 0 bases, with 22 bases between. The length of the CDR3 is 18 residues. The DNA for the CDR3 is TGTGCCAGCAGCAGCTTCCTTCAAAGGGAACAGATGAACACTGAAGCTTTCTTT. Translation gives CASSSFLQREQMNTEAFF.

This clonotype was observed many times. This chain connects TRBV10-3 to TRBJ2-1; D is unclear. Deletions cut 7 bases from V and 5 bases from J, with 15 bases between. Germline CDR1 reads ENHRY; CDR2 reads SYGVKD. The length of the CDR3 is 14 residues. DNA for the CDR3: TGTGCCATCAAGGCCGCGGACCCGGACAATGAGCAGTTCTTC. Protein product: CAIKAADPDNEQFF.

The chain has TRBV19 and TRBJ2-7, with 9 bases matching TRBD1. The CDR3 is 14 residues long. CDR1 is LNHDA, CDR2 SQIVND, per germline (reference sequence). Trimming took 2 bases from V and 5 from J; bases not matched to a gene: 4. CDR3 DNA sequence: TGTGCCAGTAGTATATCGACAGGGGGGAACGAGCAGTACTTC. This codes for CASSISTGGNEQYF.

This clonotype was counted ten times or more. The CDR3 sequence: CSALAGEGYNEQFF. The CDR3 DNA follows: TGCAGCGCCCTAGCGGGAGAGGGGTACAATGAGCAGTTCTTC. The rearrangement links TRBV29-1 to TRBJ2-1, with 10 bases matching TRBD2. CDR1 SQVTM and CDR2 ANQGSEA come from the germline V gene. J lost 4 bases, V lost 7 bases, and 7 bases had no gene match. CDR3 length: 14 amino acids.

This sequence joins TRBV6-2 or TRBV6-3 and TRBJ1-5; tentative D call: TRBD1 (5 bases). The V and J ends lost 4 bases and 0 bases respectively, with 13 bases between them. Germline CDR1 and CDR2: MNHEY and SVGEGT. The CDR3 loop spans 16 amino acids. CDR3 nucleotides: TGTGCCAGCAGTTCTCGGACATTCTTTAGCAATCAGCCCCAGCATTTT. It is translated as CASSSRTFFSNQPQHF.

V usage is TRBV7-3 and J usage is TRBJ1-1; 9 bases are shared with TRBD1. The junction had 3 bases not matched to a gene; V was cut back by 4 bases and J by 0 bases. This CDR3 has 15 residues. Germline lookup yields CDR1 SGHTA and CDR2 FQGTGA. The CDR3 here is CASSSGQGLNTEAFF. The CDR3 DNA sequence: TGTGCCAGCAGCTCGGGACAGGGTTTGAACACTGAAGCTTTCTTT.

The chain combines TRBV7-9 with TRBJ2-7; D remains ambiguous. CDR3 size: 12 residues. Between the trimmed V and J ends, which lost 4 bases and 3 bases, there was a span of 7 bases. CDR1 SEHNR and CDR2 FQNEAQ come from the germline V gene (reference sequence). The CDR3, as DNA: TGTGCCAGCAGCTGGGCCGACTACGAGCAGTACTTC. Its translation: CASSWADYEQYF.

The chain links TRBV5-8 to TRBJ2-7; 9 bases fit TRBD1. The CDR3 has 17 amino acids. The V gene's germline CDR1 is SGHTS and CDR2 YDEGEE. V shed 1 base, J shed 0 bases, and the junction held 8 bases outside the gene matches. The CDR3: CASSLMTGTGPSYEQYF. Here the CDR3 DNA reads TGTGCCAGCAGCTTGATGACCGGGACAGGGCCCTCCTACGAGCAGTACTTC.

The J gene is TRBJ2-3, the V gene TRBV9; 9 bases agree with TRBD1. The CDR3 consists of 16 residues. Germline assignment: CDR1 SGDLS and CDR2 YYNGEE. V trimming: 0 bases; J trimming: 0 bases; junction bases outside the gene matches: 2. The CDR3 reads CASSVGQGVSTDTQYF. The DNA of the CDR3 is TGTGCCAGCAGCGTAGGACAGGGGGTTAGCACAGATACGCAGTATTTT.

In its sample, this clonotype was seen many times. The chain employs TRBV9 and TRBJ2-3, with TRBD2 matching over 7 bases. Germline V CDR1 and CDR2: SGDLS, YYNGEE. The CDR3 contains 15 residues. The J segment lost 0 bases and the V segment lost 0 bases, leaving 1 base of the junction unmatched. The DNA of the CDR3 is TGTGCCAGCAGCGTAGGTAGCGGGAGCACAGATACGCAGTATTTT. It translates to CASSVGSGSTDTQYF.

The rearrangement links TRBV11-2 to TRBJ2-7, with a weak D call TRBD1 (6 bases). CDR3 size: 18 residues. The ends were cut back, 0 bases at V and 2 bases at J, with 20 bases in the middle. Germline-derived CDR1 and CDR2 are SGHAT and FQNNGV. The CDR3 DNA reads TGTGCCAGCAGCTTAGAGGGGATGGGGGCGTCTCGGACCTACGAGCAGTACTTC. Translated, it gives CASSLEGMGASRTYEQYF.

The rearrangement links TRBV29-1 to TRBJ2-7, with a tentative D call TRBD1 (6 bases). The CDR3 is 12 residues long. Trimming left V 3 bases short and J 5 bases short, with 11 bases between. Germline CDR1 SQVTM, CDR2 ANQGSEA. CDR3 loop: CSVEGAVNEQYF. CDR3 coding DNA: TGCAGCGTTGAGGGGGCGGTCAACGAGCAGTACTTC.

The rearrangement links TRBV30 to TRBJ1-1; D is perhaps TRBD1 (5 bases). The V gene lost 4 bases and the J gene lost 5 bases, with 11 bases spanning the gap. CDR3 size: 12 residues. Germline values: CDR1 GTSNPN, CDR2 SVGIG (reference sequence). CDR3 bases: TGTGCCTGGACCGGGGGTACGACTGAAGCTTTCTTT. Its translation: CAWTGGTTEAFF.

This clonotype was found many times. The chain couples TRBV9 to TRBJ2-1; no clear D. CDR3 size: 15 residues. V shed 0 bases and J shed 5 bases, with 12 bases lying between them. The germline V gene encodes CDR1 SGDLS and CDR2 YYNGEE. The CDR3 reads CASSVVGGAHNEQFF. In DNA, the CDR3 is TGTGCCAGCAGCGTAGTCGGCGGAGCCCACAATGAGCAGTTCTTC.

Comments on this clonotype: The junction does not match germline at one end; this may be a read error. This chain uses TRBV7-7 with TRBJ2-1, with 16 bases matching TRBD2. Germline CDR1 reads SSHAT; CDR2 reads FNYEAQ (reference sequence). The CDR3 extends over 15 amino acids. The CDR3 here is CASSSGLAGGSEQFF. The CDR3 coding sequence is TGTGCTAGCAGCTCGGGACTAGCGGGAGGGTCTGAGCAGTTCTTC. The full variable domain, its missing parts supplied by reference TRBV7-7 and TRBJ2-1, is GAGVSQSPRYKVTKRGQDVTLRCDPISSHATLYWYQQALGQGPEFLTYFNYEAQPDKSGLPSDRFSAERPEGSISTLTIQRTEQRDSAMYRCASSSGLAGGSEQFFGPGTRLTVL.

This clonotype was seen many times. The chain employs TRBV7-9 and TRBJ1-2; D is perhaps TRBD1 (6 bases). In germline, CDR1 is SEHNR, CDR2 FQNEAQ (reference sequence). V lost 3 bases, J lost 8 bases, and 16 bases lay in between. The CDR3 runs to 14 residues. The CDR3: CASSLLARGGGYTF. The CDR3 nucleotides are TGTGCCAGCAGCTTGCTGGCAAGGGGGGGAGGCTACACCTTC. Using reference TRBV7-9 and TRBJ1-2 for the parts outside the CDR3, the full variable domain is DTGVSQNPRHKITKRGQNVTFRCDPISEHNRLYWYRQTLGQGPEFLTYFQNEAQLEKSRLLSDRFSAERPKGSFSTLEIQRTEQGDSAMYLCASSLLARGGGYTFGSGTRLTVV.

This CDR3 reads CAISIAGGQEFF. The CDR3 nucleotides read TGTGCCATCAGTATAGCGGGGGGGCAGGAGTTCTTC. This sequence joins TRBV10-3 and TRBJ2-1, with 11 bases identical to TRBD2. The germline gives CDR1 ENHRY, CDR2 SYGVKD. The length of the CDR3 is 12 residues. V gave up 5 bases and J gave up 14 bases; unmatched junction bases: 5.

The J gene is TRBJ2-3, the V gene TRBV7-3; perhaps TRBD2 as D (7 bases). Deletions cut 1 base from V and 4 bases from J, with 12 bases between. The germline V gene encodes CDR1 SGHTA and CDR2 FQGTGA. The length of the CDR3 is 15 residues. The CDR3 protein is CASSLSGGAADTQYF. The CDR3 DNA is TGTGCCAGCAGCTTAAGTGGGGGGGCCGCAGATACGCAGTATTTT.

This clonotype was recorded a few times. This chain uses TRBV5-4 with TRBJ1-2; TRBD1 is a possible D gene (6 bases). V lost 0 bases and J lost 4, with 10 bases in between. CDR1 is SGHNT, CDR2 YYREEE, per germline (reference sequence). This CDR3 region has 14 residues. CDR3 nucleotide sequence: TGTGCCAGCAGCTTGGGGGGGGGGCCCTATGGCTACACCTTC. This translates into CASSLGGGPYGYTF. The entire variable domain, with the rest obtained from reference TRBV5-4 and TRBJ1-2, is as follows: ETGVTQSPTHLIKTRGQQVTLRCSSQSGHNTVSWYQQALGQGPQFIFQYYREEENGRGNFPPRFSGLQFPNYSSELNVNALELDDSALYLCASSLGGGPYGYTFGSGTRLTVV.

V and J are TRBV7-3 and TRBJ2-5; 10 bases align to TRBD1. The CDR3 runs to 13 residues. The junction had 1 base not matched to a gene; V was cut back by 5 bases and J by 4 bases. CDR1 is SGHTA and CDR2 is FQGTGA in the germline V gene. CDR3 sequence: CASSGTGVETQYF. DNA of the CDR3: TGTGCCAGCAGCGGGACAGGGGTAGAGACCCAGTACTTC. Combining the CDR3 with reference TRBV7-3 and TRBJ2-5 gives the whole variable domain GAGVSQTPSNKVTEKGKYVELRCDPISGHTALYWYRQSLGQGPEFLIYFQGTGAADDSGLPNDRFFAVRPEGSVSTLKIQRTERGDSAVYLCASSGTGVETQYFGPGTRLLVL.

This sequence joins TRBV29-1 and TRBJ2-7; D is perhaps TRBD1 or TRBD2 (5 bases each). Between the trimmed V and J ends, which lost 3 bases and 2 bases, there was a span of 17 bases. Germline V gene data show CDR1 as SQVTM and CDR2 as ANQGSEA. The CDR3 totals 15 residues. Here the CDR3 DNA reads TGCAGCGTTGAGGGGTCGGGGCCAGGAACCTACGAGCAGTACTTC. It codes for CSVEGSGPGTYEQYF.

This clonotype was seen repeatedly, ten times or more. The chain couples TRBV9 to TRBJ1-1; D is ambiguous. The V gene lost 0 bases and the J gene lost 4 bases, with 4 bases spanning the gap. Germline V gene lookup returns CDR1 SGDLS and CDR2 YYNGEE. This CDR3 has 12 amino acids. CDR3 loop: CASSVGGTEAFF. As DNA, the CDR3 is TGTGCCAGCAGCGTAGGGGGCACTGAAGCTTTCTTT.

The CDR3 coding sequence is TGTGCCAGCAGCTTAGGACTAGCGGGCGGTAATGAGTACTTC. Encoded protein: CASSLGLAGGNEYF. The J gene is TRBJ2-5, the V gene TRBV5-6; 11 nucleotides match TRBD2. Trimming removed 2 bases from V and 12 bases from J; junction bases left unmatched: 9. This CDR3 is 14 amino acids long. Germline values: CDR1 SGHDT, CDR2 YYEEEE.

About this clonotype itself: A clone one base away is much larger, so this may be a read error. J is TRBJ1-5 and V is TRBV12-5; possible D gene TRBD1, 6 bases. The CDR3 spans 14 residues. Germline lookup yields CDR1 LGHNT and CDR2 FRNRAP. This CDR3 reads CTSGLQGRNQPQHF. The CDR3 coding sequence is TGTACTAGTGGTTTGCAGGGGCGGAATCAGCCCCAGCATTTT.

This clonotype appeared a few times. The CDR3 reads CASSEQGTSYNEQFF. The CDR3 bases are TGTGCCAGCAGTGAACAGGGGACATCGTACAATGAGCAGTTCTTC. The chain is built from TRBV25-1 and TRBJ2-1; TRBD1 might be the D (6 bases). Germline V gene lookup returns CDR1 MGHDK and CDR2 SYGVNS. This CDR3 region has 15 residues. V lost 2 bases and J lost 4, with 12 bases in between.

The chain recombines TRBV2 with TRBJ2-1, with TRBD2 matching 15 bases. Losses at the gene ends were 8 bases for V and 1 base for J; bases not matched to a gene: 3. The CDR3 is 16 residues long. CDR1 and CDR2 from the germline V gene are SNHLY and FYNNEI. CDR3 amino acids: CASGTSGRKSYNEQFF. The CDR3 coding sequence is TGTGCCAGCGGGACTAGCGGGAGGAAATCCTACAATGAGCAGTTCTTC.

This chain connects TRBV2 to TRBJ1-2; possibly TRBD1 for D (5 bases). CDR3 length: 12 amino acids. The germline V gene has CDR1 SNHLY and CDR2 FYNNEI. V lost 4 bases to trimming and J lost 8 bases, with 11 bases between them. DNA for the CDR3: TGTGCCAGCAGTGCCGGCGGGGGGGGCTACACCTTC. Its protein product is CASSAGGGGYTF. Variable domain in full (rest from reference TRBV2 and TRBJ1-2): EPEVTQTPSHQVTQMGQEVILRCVPISNHLYFYWYRQILGQKVEFLVSFYNNEISEKSEIFDDQFSVERPDGSNFTLKIRSTKLEDSAMYFCASSAGGGGYTFGSGTRLTVV.

The V gene is TRBV11-1, the J gene TRBJ2-3, with D possibly TRBD1 on 6 matching bases. V shed 6 bases and J shed 0 bases, with 22 bases lying between them. CDR3 length equals 18 residues. Germline assignment: CDR1 SGHAT and CDR2 FQDESV (reference sequence). CDR3 in amino acids: CASRPKLPGHLSTDTQYF. CDR3 in DNA: TGTGCCAGCAGGCCAAAACTGCCGGGACACCTAAGCACAGATACGCAGTATTTT.

Of note for this clonotype: No conserved phenylalanine or tryptophan ends this CDR3, so it is likely a read error. The chain employs TRBV11-2 and TRBJ1-1; the D is unclear. The V gene's germline CDR1 is SGHAT and CDR2 FQNNGV. Trimming took off 0 bases at V and 4 bases at J, with 9 bases between the two ends. CDR3 length equals 14 residues. The CDR3: CASSLEDPTTEAFL. The CDR3 bases are TGTGCCAGCAGCTTAGAAGATCCAACCACTGAAGCTTTCCTT.

This clonotype occurred many times. This chain joins TRBV11-2 and TRBJ2-1; 10 positions agree with TRBD2. Germline V gene data show CDR1 as SGHAT and CDR2 as FQNNGV. The V and J ends lost 2 bases and 7 bases, in that order; junction bases with no gene match: 5. The CDR3 has 15 amino acids. The CDR3 DNA reads TGTGCCAGCAGCTTACTAGCGGGAGATATTAATGAGCAGTTCTTC. This gives the protein CASSLLAGDINEQFF.

V and J are TRBV24-1 and TRBJ1-1; D gene uncertain. V was trimmed by 4 bases and J by 1 base, leaving 9 bases between them. The CDR3 has 14 amino acids. Germline V lookup: CDR1 KGHDR, CDR2 SFDVKD. The CDR3 bases are TGTGCCACCAGTGAGGTAGGAGGGAACACTGAAGCTTTCTTT. It specifies CATSEVGGNTEAFF.